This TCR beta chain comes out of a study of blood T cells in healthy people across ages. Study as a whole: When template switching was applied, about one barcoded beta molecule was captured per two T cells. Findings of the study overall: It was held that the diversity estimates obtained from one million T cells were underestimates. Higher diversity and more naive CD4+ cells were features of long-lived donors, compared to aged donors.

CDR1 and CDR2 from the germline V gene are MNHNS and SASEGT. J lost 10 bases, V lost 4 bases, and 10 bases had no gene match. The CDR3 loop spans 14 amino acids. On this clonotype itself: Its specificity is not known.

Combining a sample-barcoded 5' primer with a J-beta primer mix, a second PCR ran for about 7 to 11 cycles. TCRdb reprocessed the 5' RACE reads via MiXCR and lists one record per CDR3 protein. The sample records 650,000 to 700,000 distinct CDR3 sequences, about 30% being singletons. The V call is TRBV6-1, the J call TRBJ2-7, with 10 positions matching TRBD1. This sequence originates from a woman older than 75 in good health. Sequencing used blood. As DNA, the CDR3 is TGTGCCAGCAGTGGGACAGGGGGGTACGGGGCCCAGTACTTC. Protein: CASSGTGGYGAQYF.